This TCR beta chain was observed in a study of regulatory T cells in long-lasting Graves disease. Study conclusions and caveats: Persistent disease showed a preference for TRBV28, TRBJ1-2 and TRBJ2-5.

The time point: newly diagnosed GD, antithyroid drugs for less than 3 months. The TCR library was made from RNA extracted from PBMCs. In its sample, this clonotype was seen many times. Its antigen remains unidentified. The authors built TCR beta libraries using iRepertoire HTBI primers and Arm-PCR of CDR3 regions. In TCRdb, the multiplex PCR reads were re-called with MiXCR into one record per CDR3 protein. The data contain roughly 400,000 distinct CDR3 sequences, approximately 16% of them singletons. Germline V gene sequence: CDR1 MNHEY, CDR2 SMNVEV (reference sequence). The CDR3 consists of 13 residues. The V and J ends lost 6 bases and 5 bases respectively, with 11 bases between them. These data were likewise used in another study, on T cells in Graves' hyperthyroidism and ophthalmopathy. As that study records: Diagnoses were established using clinical symptoms, serum thyroxine and TRAb, thyroid ultrasound and orbital computed tomography. In the blood, most expanded thyroid clonotypes above 0.001 appeared as well.

Material: peripheral blood mononuclear cells (PBMCs), obtained at new diagnosis, from a patient treated with antithyroid drugs. The origin of this receptor is a woman in her forties with Graves disease. This chain joins TRBV27 and TRBJ2-1; the D gene could be TRBD1 or TRBD2 (6 bases each). The CDR3 loop is CASRGGADNEQFF. CDR3 sequence (DNA): TGTGCCAGCAGGGGGGGCGCGGACAATGAGCAGTTCTTC.